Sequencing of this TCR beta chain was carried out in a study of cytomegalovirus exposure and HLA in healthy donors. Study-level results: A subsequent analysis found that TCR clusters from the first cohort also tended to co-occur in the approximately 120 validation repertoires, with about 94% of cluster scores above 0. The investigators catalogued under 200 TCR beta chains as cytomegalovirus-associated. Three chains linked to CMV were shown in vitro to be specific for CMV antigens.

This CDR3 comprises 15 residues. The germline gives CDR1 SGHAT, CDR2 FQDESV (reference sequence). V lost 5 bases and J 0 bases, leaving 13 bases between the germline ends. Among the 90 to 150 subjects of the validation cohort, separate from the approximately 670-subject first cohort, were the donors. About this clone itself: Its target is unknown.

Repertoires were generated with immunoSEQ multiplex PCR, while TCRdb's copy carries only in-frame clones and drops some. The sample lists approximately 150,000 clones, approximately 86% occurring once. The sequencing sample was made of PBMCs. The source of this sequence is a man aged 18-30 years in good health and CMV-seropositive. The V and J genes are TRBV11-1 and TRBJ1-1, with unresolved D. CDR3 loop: CASSPKRTVNTEAFF. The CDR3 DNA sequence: TGTGCCAGCAGCCCCAAGCGGACGGTGAACACTGAAGCTTTCTTT.